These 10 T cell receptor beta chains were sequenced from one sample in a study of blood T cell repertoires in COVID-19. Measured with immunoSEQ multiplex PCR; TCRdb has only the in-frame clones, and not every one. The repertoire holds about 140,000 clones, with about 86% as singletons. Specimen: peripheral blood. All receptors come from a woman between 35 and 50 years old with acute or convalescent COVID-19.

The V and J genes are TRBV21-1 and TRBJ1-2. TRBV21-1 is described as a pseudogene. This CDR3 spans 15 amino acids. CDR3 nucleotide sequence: TGTGCCAGCAGCAAAGTGCGGGACCGAAGCTATGGCTACACCTTC. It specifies CASSKVRDRSYGYTF.

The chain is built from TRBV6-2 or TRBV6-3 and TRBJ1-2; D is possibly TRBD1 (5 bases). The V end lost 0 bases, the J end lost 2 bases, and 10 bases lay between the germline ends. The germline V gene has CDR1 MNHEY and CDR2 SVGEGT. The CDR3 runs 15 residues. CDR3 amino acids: CASSYSAGLNYGYTF. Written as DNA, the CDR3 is TGTGCCAGCAGTTACTCAGCAGGGCTGAACTATGGCTACACCTTC.

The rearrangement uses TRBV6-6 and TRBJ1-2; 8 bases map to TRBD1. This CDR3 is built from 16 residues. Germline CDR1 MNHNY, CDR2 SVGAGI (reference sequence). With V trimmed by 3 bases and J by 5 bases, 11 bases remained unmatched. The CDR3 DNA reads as TGTGCCAGCAGTTATATACCAGGGGGCGACCATTATGGCTACACCTTC. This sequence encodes CASSYIPGGDHYGYTF.

DNA for the CDR3: TGTGCCAGCAGCCCTAGTGAGGGTGTCTACAATGAGCAGTTCTTC. It yields the protein CASSPSEGVYNEQFF. The gene calls are TRBV9 and TRBJ2-1; TRBD2 might be the D (5 bases). V was shortened by 4 bases and J by 3 bases, with 14 bases between the two germline ends. From germline, CDR1 is SGDLS and CDR2 YYNGEE. The CDR3 has 15 amino acids.

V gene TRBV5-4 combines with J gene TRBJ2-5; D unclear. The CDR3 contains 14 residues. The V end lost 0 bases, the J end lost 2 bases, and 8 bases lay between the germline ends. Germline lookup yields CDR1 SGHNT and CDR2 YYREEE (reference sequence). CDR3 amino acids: CASSLAKEQETQYF. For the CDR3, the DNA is TGTGCCAGCAGCTTGGCCAAGGAGCAAGAGACCCAGTACTTC.

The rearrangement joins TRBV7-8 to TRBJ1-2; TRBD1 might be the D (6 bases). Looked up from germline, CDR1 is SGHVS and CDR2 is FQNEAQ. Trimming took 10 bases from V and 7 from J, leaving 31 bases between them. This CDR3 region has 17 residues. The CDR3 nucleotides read TGTGCCACCCCGAGCAGGGGAGTACAACTTACCGGGCCTGGCTACACCTTC. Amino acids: CATPSRGVQLTGPGYTF.

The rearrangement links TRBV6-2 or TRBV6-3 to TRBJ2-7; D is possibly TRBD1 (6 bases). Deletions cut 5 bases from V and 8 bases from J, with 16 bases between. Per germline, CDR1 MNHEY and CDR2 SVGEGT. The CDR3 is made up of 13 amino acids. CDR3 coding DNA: TGTGCCAGCAGTCCCGCAGGGGAAACTAAGCAGTACTTC. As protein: CASSPAGETKQYF.

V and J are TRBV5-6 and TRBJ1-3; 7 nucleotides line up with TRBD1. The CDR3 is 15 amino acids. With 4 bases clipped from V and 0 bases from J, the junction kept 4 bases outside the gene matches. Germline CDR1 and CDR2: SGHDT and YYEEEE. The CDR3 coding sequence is TGTGCCAGCAGCGCCAGGGGGTCCTCTGGAAACACCATATATTTT. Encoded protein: CASSARGSSGNTIYF.

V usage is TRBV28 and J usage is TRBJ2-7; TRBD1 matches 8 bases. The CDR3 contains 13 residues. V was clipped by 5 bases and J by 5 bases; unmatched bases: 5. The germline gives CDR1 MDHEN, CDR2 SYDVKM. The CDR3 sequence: CASSNQGADEQYF. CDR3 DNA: TGTGCCAGCAGTAACCAGGGGGCGGACGAGCAGTACTTC.

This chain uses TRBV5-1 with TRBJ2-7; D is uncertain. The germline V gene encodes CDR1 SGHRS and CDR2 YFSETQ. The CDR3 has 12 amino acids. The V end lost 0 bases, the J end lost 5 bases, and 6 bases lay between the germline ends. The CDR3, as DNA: TGCGCCAGCAGCTTGGCTGCGAACGAGCAGTACTTC. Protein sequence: CASSLAANEQYF.